This TCR beta chain emerged from a study of T-cell reconstitution after alpha-beta-depleted transplantation in children. The study, taken as a whole, reports: A year had passed since transplant, and T-cell counts and diversity by then came mostly from newly produced T cells. Reportedly, alpha-beta T cells present about two months post-transplant originated from several hundred expanded clones of graft origin. TCRbeta diversity was high at day 60 in some patients (a result of surviving recipient T cells and thymic progenitors).

With regard to this clonotype: Its antigen is currently unknown.

This CDR3 is built from 17 residues. Germline loops: CDR1 SGHAT, CDR2 FQNNGV. The ends lost 1 base at V and 0 bases at J; junction bases unmatched: 4. Preparing the TCRbeta library involved the use of unique molecular identifiers. In TCRdb, the PCR reads were re-called with MiXCR into one record per CDR3 protein. The sample comprises roughly 420,000 distinct CDR3 sequences, 15% to 20% of which are singletons, and just under 30% rests with the top ten. This clonotype originated in a boy less than two years old who had a stem cell transplant for Wiskott-Aldrich syndrome, so the T cells may come from the graft donor. The chain combines TRBV11-2 with TRBJ2-4; TRBD1 aligns across 9 bases. Specimen: PBMCs, mostly from graft donor cells, collected 360 days after TCRalphabeta/CD19-depleted stem cell transplant. The chain's CDR3 is CASSLAWDREAKNIQYF. In nucleotides, the CDR3 is TGTGCCAGCAGCTTAGCATGGGACAGGGAAGCCAAAAACATTCAGTACTTC. The full variable domain, completed using reference TRBV11-2 and TRBJ2-4, is EAGVAQSPRYKIIEKRQSVAFWCNPISGHATLYWYQQILGQGPKLLIQFQNNGVVDDSQLPKDRFSAERLKGVDSTLKIQPAKLEDSAVYLCASSLAWDREAKNIQYFGAGTRLSVL.